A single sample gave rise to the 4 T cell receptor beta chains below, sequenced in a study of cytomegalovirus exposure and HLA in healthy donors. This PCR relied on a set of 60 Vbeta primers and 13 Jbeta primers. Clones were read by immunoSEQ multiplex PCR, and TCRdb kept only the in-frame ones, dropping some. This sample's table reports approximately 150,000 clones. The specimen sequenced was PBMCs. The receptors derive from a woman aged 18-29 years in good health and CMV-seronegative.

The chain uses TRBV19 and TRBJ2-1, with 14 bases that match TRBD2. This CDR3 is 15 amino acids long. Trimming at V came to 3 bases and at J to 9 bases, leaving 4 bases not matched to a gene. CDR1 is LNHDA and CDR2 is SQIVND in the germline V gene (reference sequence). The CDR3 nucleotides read TGTGCCAGTAGTATGGGACTAGCGGGAGTGATTGAGCAGTTCTTC. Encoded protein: CASSMGLAGVIEQFF.

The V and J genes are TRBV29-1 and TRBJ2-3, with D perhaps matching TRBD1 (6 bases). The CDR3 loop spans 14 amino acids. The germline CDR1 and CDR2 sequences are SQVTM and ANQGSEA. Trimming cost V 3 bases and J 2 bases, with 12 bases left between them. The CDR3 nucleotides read TGCAGCGTTGATGGGGACACCACCACAGATACGCAGTATTTT. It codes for CSVDGDTTTDTQYF.

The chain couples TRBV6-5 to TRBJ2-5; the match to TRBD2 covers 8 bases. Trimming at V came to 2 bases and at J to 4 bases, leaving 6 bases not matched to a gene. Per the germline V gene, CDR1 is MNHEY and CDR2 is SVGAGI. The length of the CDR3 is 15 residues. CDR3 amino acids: CASSYRIAGLETQYF. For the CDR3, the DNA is TGTGCCAGCAGTTACCGGATAGCGGGATTAGAGACCCAGTACTTC.

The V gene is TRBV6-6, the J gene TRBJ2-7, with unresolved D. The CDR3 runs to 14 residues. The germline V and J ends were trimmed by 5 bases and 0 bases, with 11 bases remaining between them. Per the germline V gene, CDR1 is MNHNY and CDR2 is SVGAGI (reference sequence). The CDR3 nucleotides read TGTGCCAGCAGTCCCAGGCTGGGCTCCTACGAGCAGTACTTC. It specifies CASSPRLGSYEQYF.